This entry describes one TCR beta chain. In its sample, this clonotype was seen many times. Which antigen it targets is not known. Per-nucleotide qualities are absent, and no much larger clonotype sits a single base away. This record belongs to a study of T cells after yellow fever vaccination (dated by TCRdb to about 2019). Background on the whole study: Libraries from fractions with low cell numbers were prepared with the SMART-Seq v4 Ultra Low Input RNA kit. To follow T-cell clones before and after both primary and booster YFV17D yellow fever vaccination, bulk TCR alpha and beta repertoires underwent longitudinal sequencing. Two healthy male donors, one aged 18 to 30 and one aged 30 to 40 years, made up the cohort. Blood was collected at multiple timepoints before and after primary and secondary immunization, and bulk PBMC replicates and cell subsets were isolated.

Synthesis of TCR cDNA relied on 5'RACE template switching, a step that introduced a universal primer site along with unique molecular identifiers. Priming of cDNA synthesis was performed from both the TCR alpha and TCR beta constant segments. Library amplification involved two PCR steps, and the second step added sample barcodes and sequencing adapters. Sequencing of the libraries was done on either Illumina HiSeq 2500 (2x100 bp) or NovaSeq (2x150 bp). The published analysis was carried out like this. MIGEC handled demultiplexing of reads and collapsing into UMI consensus sequences, while MiXCR performed V(D)J alignment. Vaccine-responding clonotypes were identified with edgeR using replicate PBMC samples, with FDR below 0.01 and a log2 fold change above 5 up to day 15 being required. Each bulk clonotype was labeled CD4 or CD8 based on which sequenced repertoire, CD4 or CD8, contained the clonotype at higher abundance. Using fastp trimming at Q25 and MiXCR clonotype assembly, TCRdb reanalyzed the public sequencing data and kept in-frame beta chains. CDR3 protein duplicates are merged, each entry listing the most common genes and DNA. The V and J calls were not made by the authors but by TCRdb's processing. The sample data list some 130,000 distinct CDR3 sequences, and less than 8.5% of these were observed just once. The ten largest clones represent about 0.61% of the sample.

Trimming at the junction amounts to 4 bases on V and 3 bases on J, and the germline ends lie 13 bases apart. The germline V gene sets CDR1 to SGHTS and CDR2 to YDEGEE. Inclusive of the bounding cysteine and phenylalanine, the CDR3 is 15 residues long. The read is trimmed to its CDR3 DNA, 45 bases read in frame from base 1. Per the publication, the treatment or condition label means: live attenuated yellow fever vaccine strain. PBMCs were isolated from peripheral blood using a standard Ficoll-Paque protocol. Dynabeads CD4 and CD8 positive selection kits were used to isolate the CD4 and CD8 T-cell fractions. RNA was extracted with TriZol from bulk PBMCs, CD4 and CD8 fractions, and dextramer-positive and dextramer-negative fractions. What the work shows at the level of the full study, not this receptor alone: The secondary T-cell response was weaker than the primary response but faster, peaking on day 5 instead of day 15. After the booster, most of the clones that had expanded following primary vaccination were detected again (just under 97% of CD4 and around 90% of CD8), which suggests that memory was broadly maintained. FACS-sorted repertoires could contain abundant contaminating clonotypes from the bulk population, so computational filtering was required. The study included only two donors, which limits how far the findings can be generalized. A small share of clonotypes occurred in both CD4 and CD8 compartments, likely arising from convergent recombination.

This sequence uses TRBV5-8 and TRBJ2-2, with the D gene not confidently named. The TCR originated in a man aged 30 to 39 who received the YFV17D yellow fever vaccine. Specimen: CD4+ T cells sorted from PBMCs, collected 10 days after the yellow fever booster vaccination. The bases read TGTGCCAGCAGCCGGGCCTTCGGTGACACCGGGGAGCTGTTTTTT. The resulting protein is CASSRAFGDTGELFF.